Described below is a single T cell receptor beta chain sequence and its context. Its specificity is not known. This sample is part of a study of cytomegalovirus exposure and HLA in healthy donors. Study-wide results and caveats: Under in vitro conditions, a few CMV-associated chains were confirmed as specific for CMV antigens. Some V segments, TRBV6-2 and TRBV6-3 among them, were indistinguishable and were therefore excluded.

V shed 2 bases, J shed 10 bases, and the junction held 5 bases outside the gene matches. The CDR3 covers 14 residues. CDR1 SGHTS and CDR2 YDEGEE come from the germline V gene. With 60 Vbeta and 13 Jbeta primers, the PCR was carried out. Clones were read by immunoSEQ multiplex PCR, and TCRdb kept only the in-frame ones, dropping some. The sample has roughly 120,000 clones; 74% are singletons. This chain joins TRBV5-8 and TRBJ1-6; 8 nucleotides agree with TRBD1. This sequence was found in a woman between 45 and 60 years old in good health and CMV-seropositive. Sample: PBMCs. CDR3 DNA: TGTGCCAGCAGCTTCGGACAGGGACGCTCACCCCTCCACTTT. Translating gives CASSFGQGRSPLHF.